These 9 T cell receptor beta chains were sequenced from one sample in a study of identical twins. In TCRdb, the 5' RACE reads were re-called with MiXCR into one record per CDR3 protein. The data show hundreds of thousands of distinct CDR3 sequences, about 18% seen once. These data were also reused for a study on T cells expressing NK-cell markers.

What was sequenced was PBMCs. The receptors come from a woman aged 18-30 years in good health.

The chain is built from TRBV3-1 and TRBJ2-5; D unresolved. Germline V gene sequence: CDR1 LGHDT, CDR2 YNNKEL (reference sequence). This CDR3 has 15 residues. Between the trimmed V and J ends, which lost 1 base and 5 bases, there was a span of 14 bases. The CDR3 DNA is TGTGCCAGCAGCCAAGTCGGCGGAATCTCGGAGACCCAGTACTTC. It translates to CASSQVGGISETQYF.

This clonotype appeared many times. The chain combines TRBV12-3 or TRBV12-4 with TRBJ1-1; D possibly corresponds to TRBD1 (5 bases). The CDR3 is made up of 13 amino acids. The V end was cut by 2 bases, the J end by 4 bases, with 8 bases between. This chain's CDR3 is CASSLQGFTEAFF. CDR3 DNA sequence: TGTGCCAGCAGTTTACAGGGTTTCACTGAAGCTTTCTTT.

The chain carries TRBV20-1 and TRBJ2-5; TRBD1 aligns across 8 bases. V was pared by 5 bases and J by 2 bases, with 4 bases of the junction left unmatched. The length of the CDR3 is 13 residues. Per the germline V gene, CDR1 is DFQATT and CDR2 is SNEGSKA (reference sequence). The CDR3 spells CSAAWTGQETQYF. CDR3 in DNA: TGCAGTGCTGCCTGGACAGGGCAAGAGACCCAGTACTTC.

The V gene is TRBV20-1, the J gene TRBJ2-7, with D uncertain. This CDR3 is built from 11 residues. The germline V gene encodes CDR1 DFQATT and CDR2 SNEGSKA (reference sequence). Trimming stripped 4 bases from V and 2 bases from J, with 6 bases between. CDR3 in DNA: TGCAGTGCTAATGCCCCCTACGAGCAGTACTTC. Protein: CSANAPYEQYF.

The chain's CDR3 is CASSGVGQGGYGYTF. CDR3 nucleotides: TGTGCCAGCAGCGGGGTAGGACAGGGAGGTTATGGCTACACCTTC. This chain connects TRBV9 to TRBJ1-2, with 8 bases fitting TRBD1. The CDR3 length is 15 residues. Germline V lookup: CDR1 SGDLS, CDR2 YYNGEE. Germline trimming cut 3 bases from V and 5 bases from J; bases unmatched to any gene: 9. The variable domain in full, completed from reference TRBV9 and TRBJ1-2, reads DSGVTQTPKHLITATGQRVTLRCSPRSGDLSVYWYQQSLDQGLQFLIQYYNGEERAKGNILERFSAQQFPDLHSELNLSSLELGDSALYFCASSGVGQGGYGYTFGSGTRLTVV.

This clonotype was observed a single time. The chain couples TRBV9 to TRBJ2-7; 14 bases line up with TRBD2. V dropped 3 bases and J dropped 7; count of bases not matched to a gene: 3. This CDR3 is built from 14 residues. Germline-derived CDR1 and CDR2 are SGDLS and YYNGEE. The CDR3 here is CASSAGTSGREQYF. The CDR3 nucleotides read TGTGCCAGCAGCGCCGGGACTAGCGGGAGAGAGCAGTACTTC.

The chain uses TRBV9 and TRBJ1-6, with 11 bases that match TRBD1. With V trimmed by 0 bases and J by 8 bases, 1 base remained unmatched. Germline V gives CDR1 SGDLS, CDR2 YYNGEE. The CDR3 is 15 residues long. This CDR3 is CASSVVGQGDSPLHF. In DNA form, the CDR3 reads TGTGCCAGCAGCGTAGTGGGACAGGGGGATTCACCCCTCCACTTT.

The chain recombines TRBV6-2 or TRBV6-3 with TRBJ2-7; TRBD2 matches 10 bases. Trimming took 4 bases from V and 4 from J; bases not matched to a gene: 7. The CDR3 is 15 residues long. Germline CDR1 and CDR2: MNHEY and SVGEGT. The CDR3 loop is CASSSLLAGDYEQYF. The CDR3 DNA is TGTGCCAGCAGTTCCCTCCTAGCGGGAGATTACGAGCAGTACTTC.

The chain carries TRBV6-1 and TRBJ2-2, with D uncertain. The CDR3 extends over 13 amino acids. CDR1 is MNHNS and CDR2 is SASEGT in the germline V gene. V was clipped by 6 bases and J by 3 bases, with 8 bases between them. The CDR3 nucleotides are TGTGCCAGCAGAGTCAGCTACACCGGGGAGCTGTTTTTT. Residues: CASRVSYTGELFF.